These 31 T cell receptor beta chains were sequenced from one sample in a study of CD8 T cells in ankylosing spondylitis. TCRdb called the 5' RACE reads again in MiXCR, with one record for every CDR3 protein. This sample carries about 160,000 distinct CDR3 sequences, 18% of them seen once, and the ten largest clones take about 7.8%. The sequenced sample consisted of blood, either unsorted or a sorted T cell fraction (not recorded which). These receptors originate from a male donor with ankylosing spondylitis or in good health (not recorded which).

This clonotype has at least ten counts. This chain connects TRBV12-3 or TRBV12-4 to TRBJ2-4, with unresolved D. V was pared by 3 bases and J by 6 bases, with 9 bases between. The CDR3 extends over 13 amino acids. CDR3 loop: CASSLSERNIQYF. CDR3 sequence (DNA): TGTGCCAGCAGTTTGTCCGAGAGAAACATTCAGTACTTC.

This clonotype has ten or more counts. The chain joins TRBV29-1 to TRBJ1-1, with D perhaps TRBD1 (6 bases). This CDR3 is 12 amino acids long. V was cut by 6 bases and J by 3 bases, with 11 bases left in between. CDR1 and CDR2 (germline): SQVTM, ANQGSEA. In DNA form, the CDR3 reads TGCAGCGTAAGGGGGGGGGACACTGAAGCTTTCTTT. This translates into CSVRGGDTEAFF.

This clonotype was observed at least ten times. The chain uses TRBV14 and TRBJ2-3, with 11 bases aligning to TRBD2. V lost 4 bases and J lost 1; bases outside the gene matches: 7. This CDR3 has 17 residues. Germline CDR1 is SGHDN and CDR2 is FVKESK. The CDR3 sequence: CASSPQAGLAGTDTQYF. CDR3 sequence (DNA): TGTGCCAGCAGCCCCCAAGCGGGACTAGCGGGCACAGATACGCAGTATTTT. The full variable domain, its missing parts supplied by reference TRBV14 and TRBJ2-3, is EAGVTQFPSHSVIEKGQTVTLRCDPISGHDNLYWYRRVMGKEIKFLLHFVKESKQDESGMPNNRFLAERTGGTYSTLKVQPAELEDSGVYFCASSPQAGLAGTDTQYFGPGTRLTVL.

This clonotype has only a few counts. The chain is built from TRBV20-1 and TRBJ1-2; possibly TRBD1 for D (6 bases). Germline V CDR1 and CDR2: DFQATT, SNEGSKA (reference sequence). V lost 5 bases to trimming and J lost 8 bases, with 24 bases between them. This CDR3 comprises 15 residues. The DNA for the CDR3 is TGCAGTGCTGGGGTGGGGGGGCGGAGGAACTGGGGCTACACCTTC. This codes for CSAGVGGRRNWGYTF.

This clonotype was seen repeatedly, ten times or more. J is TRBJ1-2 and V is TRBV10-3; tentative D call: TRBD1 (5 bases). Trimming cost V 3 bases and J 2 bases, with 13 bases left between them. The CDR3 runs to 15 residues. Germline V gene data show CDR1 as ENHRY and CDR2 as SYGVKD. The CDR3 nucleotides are TGTGCCATCAGTGATGTCTCAGGGATCAACTATGGCTACACCTTC. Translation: CAISDVSGINYGYTF.

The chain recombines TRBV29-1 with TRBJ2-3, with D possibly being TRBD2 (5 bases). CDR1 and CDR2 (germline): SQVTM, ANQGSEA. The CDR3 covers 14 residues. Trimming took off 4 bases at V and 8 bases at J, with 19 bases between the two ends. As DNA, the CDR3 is TGCAGCGTTGTTTCGGGGATCAATTCGGCTACGCAGTATTTT. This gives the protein CSVVSGINSATQYF.

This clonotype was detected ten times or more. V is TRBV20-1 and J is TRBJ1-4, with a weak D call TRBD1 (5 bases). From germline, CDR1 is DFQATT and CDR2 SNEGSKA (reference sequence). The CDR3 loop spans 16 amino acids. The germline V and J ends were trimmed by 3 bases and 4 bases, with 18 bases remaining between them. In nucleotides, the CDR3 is TGCAGTGCTAGTGACGGACACCTCCCCCGTAATGAAAAACTGTTTTTT. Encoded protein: CSASDGHLPRNEKLFF.

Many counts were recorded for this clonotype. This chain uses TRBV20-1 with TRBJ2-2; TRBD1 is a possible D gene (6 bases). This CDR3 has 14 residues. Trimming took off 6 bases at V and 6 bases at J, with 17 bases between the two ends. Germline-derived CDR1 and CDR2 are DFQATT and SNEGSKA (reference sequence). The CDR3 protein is CSAITRRGPGELFF. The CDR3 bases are TGCAGTGCCATAACACGCAGGGGTCCCGGGGAGCTGTTTTTT.

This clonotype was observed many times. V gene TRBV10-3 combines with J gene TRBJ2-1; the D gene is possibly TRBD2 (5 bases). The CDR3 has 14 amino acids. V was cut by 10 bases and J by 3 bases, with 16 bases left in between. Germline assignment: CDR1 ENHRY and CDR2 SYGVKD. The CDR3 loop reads CASWTPYNYNEQFF. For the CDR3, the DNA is TGTGCCAGTTGGACTCCTTACAACTACAATGAGCAGTTCTTC.

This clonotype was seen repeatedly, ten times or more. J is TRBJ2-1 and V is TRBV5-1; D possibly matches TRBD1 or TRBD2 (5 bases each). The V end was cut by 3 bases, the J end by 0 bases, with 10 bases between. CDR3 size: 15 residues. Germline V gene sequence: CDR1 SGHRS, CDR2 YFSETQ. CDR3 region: CASSYSGSSYNEQFF. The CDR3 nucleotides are TGCGCCAGCAGCTATTCAGGGAGCTCCTACAATGAGCAGTTCTTC.

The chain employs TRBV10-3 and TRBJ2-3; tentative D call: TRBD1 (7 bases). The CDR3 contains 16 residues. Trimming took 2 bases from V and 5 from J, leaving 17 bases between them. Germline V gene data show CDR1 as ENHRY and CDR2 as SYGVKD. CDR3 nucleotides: TGTGCCATCAGTGAGCCGGGGGACAGCCCCCGAGATACGCAGTATTTT. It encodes CAISEPGDSPRDTQYF.

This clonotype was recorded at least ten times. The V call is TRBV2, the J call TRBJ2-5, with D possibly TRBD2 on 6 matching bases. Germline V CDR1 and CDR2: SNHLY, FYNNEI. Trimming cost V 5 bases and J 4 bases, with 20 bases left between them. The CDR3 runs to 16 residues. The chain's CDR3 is CASSPPGLLSGETQYF. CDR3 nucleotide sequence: TGTGCCAGCAGTCCTCCGGGACTCCTATCTGGAGAGACCCAGTACTTC.

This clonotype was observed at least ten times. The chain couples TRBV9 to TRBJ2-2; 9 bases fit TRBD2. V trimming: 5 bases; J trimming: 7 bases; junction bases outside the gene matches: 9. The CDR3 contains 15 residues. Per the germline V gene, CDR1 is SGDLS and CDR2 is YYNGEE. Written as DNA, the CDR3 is TGTGCCAGCAGGAAAGCGGGAGGCCAGGTCGGGGAGCTGTTTTTT. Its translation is CASRKAGGQVGELFF.

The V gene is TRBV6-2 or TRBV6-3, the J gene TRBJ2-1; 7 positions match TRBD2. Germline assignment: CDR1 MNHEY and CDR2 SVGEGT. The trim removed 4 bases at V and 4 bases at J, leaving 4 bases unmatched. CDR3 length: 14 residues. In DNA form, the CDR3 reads TGTGCCAGCAGTTCGCTAGCGGATTACAATGAGCAGTTCTTC. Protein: CASSSLADYNEQFF.

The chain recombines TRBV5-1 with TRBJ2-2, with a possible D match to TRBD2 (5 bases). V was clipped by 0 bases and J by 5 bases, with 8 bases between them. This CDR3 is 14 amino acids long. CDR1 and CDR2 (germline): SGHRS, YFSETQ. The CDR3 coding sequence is TGCGCCAGCAGCTTGGATCGCGGGACCGGGGAGCTGTTTTTT. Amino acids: CASSLDRGTGELFF.

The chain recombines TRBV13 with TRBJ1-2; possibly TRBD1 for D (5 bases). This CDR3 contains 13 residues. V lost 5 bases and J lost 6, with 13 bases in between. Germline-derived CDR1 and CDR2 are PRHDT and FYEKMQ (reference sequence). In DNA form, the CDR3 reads TGTGCCAGCAGCAGAGCGGCAGGGAATGGCTACACCTTC. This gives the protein CASSRAAGNGYTF.

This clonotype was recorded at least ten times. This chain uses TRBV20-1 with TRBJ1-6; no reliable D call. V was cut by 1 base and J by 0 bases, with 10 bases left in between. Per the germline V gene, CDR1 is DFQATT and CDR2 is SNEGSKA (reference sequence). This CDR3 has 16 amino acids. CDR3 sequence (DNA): TGCAGTGCTAGAGCGTTCGGTAGCTCCTATAATTCACCCCTCCACTTT. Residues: CSARAFGSSYNSPLHF.

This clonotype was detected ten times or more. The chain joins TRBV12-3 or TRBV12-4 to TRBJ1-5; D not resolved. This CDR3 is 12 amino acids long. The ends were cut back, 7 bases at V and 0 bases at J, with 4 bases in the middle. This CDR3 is CASTSSNQPQHF. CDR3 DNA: TGTGCCAGCACCAGTAGCAATCAGCCCCAGCATTTT.

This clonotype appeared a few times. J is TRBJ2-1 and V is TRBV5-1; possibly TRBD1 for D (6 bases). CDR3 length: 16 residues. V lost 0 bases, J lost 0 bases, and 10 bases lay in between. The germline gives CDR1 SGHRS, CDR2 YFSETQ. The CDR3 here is CASSLVGGNSYNEQFF. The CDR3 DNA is TGCGCCAGCAGCTTGGTTGGGGGCAACTCCTACAATGAGCAGTTCTTC.

CDR3: CASSYPEGEQFF. The DNA of the CDR3 is TGTGCCAGCAGTTACCCTGAGGGTGAGCAGTTCTTC. The chain combines TRBV6-6 with TRBJ2-1; D is perhaps TRBD2 (5 bases). Germline V gives CDR1 MNHNY, CDR2 SVGAGI (reference sequence). The CDR3 has 12 residues. Between the trimmed V and J ends, which lost 2 bases and 9 bases, there was a span of 8 bases.

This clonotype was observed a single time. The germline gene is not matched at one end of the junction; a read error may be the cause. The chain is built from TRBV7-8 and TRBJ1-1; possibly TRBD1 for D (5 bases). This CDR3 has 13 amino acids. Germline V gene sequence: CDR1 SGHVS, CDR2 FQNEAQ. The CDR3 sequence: CAGSYAGKNEAFF. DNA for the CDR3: TGTGCCGGCAGCTATGCAGGGAAAAATGAAGCTTTCTTT. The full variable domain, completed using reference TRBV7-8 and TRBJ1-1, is GAGVSQSPRYKVAKRGQDVALRCDPISGHVSLFWYQQALGQGPEFLTYFQNEAQLDKSGLPSDRFFAERPEGSVSTLKIQRTQQEDSAVYLCAGSYAGKNEAFFGQGTRLTVV.

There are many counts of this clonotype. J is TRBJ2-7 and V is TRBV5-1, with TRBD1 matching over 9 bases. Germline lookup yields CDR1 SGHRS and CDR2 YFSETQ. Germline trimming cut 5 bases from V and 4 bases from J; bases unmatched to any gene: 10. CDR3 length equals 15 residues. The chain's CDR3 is CASSSPDRGSYEQYF. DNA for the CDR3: TGCGCCAGCAGTTCACCGGACAGGGGCTCTTACGAGCAGTACTTC.

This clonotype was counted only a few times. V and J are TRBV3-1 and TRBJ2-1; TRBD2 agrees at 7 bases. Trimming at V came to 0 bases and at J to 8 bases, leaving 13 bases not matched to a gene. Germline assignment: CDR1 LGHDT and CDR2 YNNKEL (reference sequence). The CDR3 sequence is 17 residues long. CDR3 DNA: TGTGCCAGCAGCCAAGATTTATGGCTAGCGGAGGGCGATGAGCAGTTCTTC. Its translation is CASSQDLWLAEGDEQFF.

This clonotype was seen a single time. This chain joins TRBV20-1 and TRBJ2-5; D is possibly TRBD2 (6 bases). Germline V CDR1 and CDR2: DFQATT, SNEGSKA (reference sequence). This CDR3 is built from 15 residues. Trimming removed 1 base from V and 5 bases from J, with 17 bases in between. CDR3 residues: CSARVTGVARETQYF. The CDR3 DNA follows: TGCAGTGCTAGAGTTACGGGGGTCGCACGGGAGACCCAGTACTTC.

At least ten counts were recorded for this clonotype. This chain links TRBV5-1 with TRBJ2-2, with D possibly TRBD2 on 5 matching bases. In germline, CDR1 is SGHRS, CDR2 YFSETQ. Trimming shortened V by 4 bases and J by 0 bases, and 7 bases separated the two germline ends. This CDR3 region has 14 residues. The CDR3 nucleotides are TGCGCCAGCAGCCCGGGGTCGAACACCGGGGAGCTGTTTTTT. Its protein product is CASSPGSNTGELFF. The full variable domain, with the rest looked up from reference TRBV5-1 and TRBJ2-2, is KAGVTQTPRYLIKTRGQQVTLSCSPISGHRSVSWYQQTPGQGLQFLFEYFSETQRNKGNFPGRFSGRQFSNSRSEMNVSTLELGDSALYLCASSPGSNTGELFFGEGSRLTVL.

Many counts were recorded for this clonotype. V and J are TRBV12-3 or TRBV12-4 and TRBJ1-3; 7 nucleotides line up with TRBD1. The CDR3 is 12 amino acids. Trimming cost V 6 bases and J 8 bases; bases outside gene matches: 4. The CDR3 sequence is CASSEQGYTIYF. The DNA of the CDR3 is TGTGCCAGCAGCGAACAGGGGTACACCATATATTTT.

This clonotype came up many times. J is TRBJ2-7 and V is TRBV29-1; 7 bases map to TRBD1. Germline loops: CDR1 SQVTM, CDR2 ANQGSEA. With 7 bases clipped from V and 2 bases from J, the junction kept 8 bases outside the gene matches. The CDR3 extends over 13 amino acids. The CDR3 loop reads CSGPDRAAYEQYF. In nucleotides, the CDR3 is TGCAGCGGACCAGACAGGGCGGCCTACGAGCAGTACTTC.

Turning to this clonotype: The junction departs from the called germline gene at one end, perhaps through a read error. CDR3 protein: CAGSNPGLVNEKLFF. The DNA for the CDR3 is TGTGCCGGCAGTAATCCGGGACTTGTTAATGAAAAACTGTTTTTT. This chain links TRBV6-1 with TRBJ1-4, with a weak D call TRBD1 (5 bases). Germline lookup yields CDR1 MNHNS and CDR2 SASEGT. CDR3 length: 15 amino acids.

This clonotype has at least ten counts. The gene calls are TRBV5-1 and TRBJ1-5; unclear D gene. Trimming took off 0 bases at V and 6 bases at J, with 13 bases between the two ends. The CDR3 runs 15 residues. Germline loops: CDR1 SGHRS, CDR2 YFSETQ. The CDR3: CASSLGVGSAQPQHF. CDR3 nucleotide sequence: TGCGCCAGCAGCTTGGGAGTGGGGTCGGCTCAGCCCCAGCATTTT. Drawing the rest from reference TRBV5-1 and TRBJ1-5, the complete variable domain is KAGVTQTPRYLIKTRGQQVTLSCSPISGHRSVSWYQQTPGQGLQFLFEYFSETQRNKGNFPGRFSGRQFSNSRSEMNVSTLELGDSALYLCASSLGVGSAQPQHFGDGTRLSIL.

The CDR3 DNA reads TGCAGTGCTAGCATCGGGGGAGCACCTGAAGCTTTCTTT. It translates to CSASIGGAPEAFF. The V gene is TRBV20-1, the J gene TRBJ1-1, with D maybe TRBD1 (5 bases). CDR1 is DFQATT and CDR2 is SNEGSKA in the germline V gene (reference sequence). This CDR3 contains 13 residues. Between the trimmed V and J ends, which lost 3 bases and 6 bases, there was a span of 14 bases.

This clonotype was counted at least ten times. CDR3 nucleotide sequence: TGCAGTGCTAGTGGGTTGCAGGGTGACTATGGCTACACCTTC. This sequence encodes CSASGLQGDYGYTF. J is TRBJ1-2 and V is TRBV20-1; D may be TRBD1 (5 bases). This CDR3 contains 14 residues. Germline V gene data show CDR1 as DFQATT and CDR2 as SNEGSKA (reference sequence). The V gene lost 3 bases and the J gene lost 3 bases, with 14 bases spanning the gap.